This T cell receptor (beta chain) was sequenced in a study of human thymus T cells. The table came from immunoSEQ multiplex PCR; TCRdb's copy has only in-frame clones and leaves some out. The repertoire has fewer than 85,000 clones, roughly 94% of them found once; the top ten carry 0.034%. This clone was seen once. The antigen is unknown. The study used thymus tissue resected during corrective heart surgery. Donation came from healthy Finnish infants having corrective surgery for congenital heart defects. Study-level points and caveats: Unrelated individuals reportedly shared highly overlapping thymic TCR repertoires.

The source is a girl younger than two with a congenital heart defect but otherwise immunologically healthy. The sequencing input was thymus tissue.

The CDR3 coding sequence is TGTGCCAGCAGAAAGGGTCTCGACACTGAAGCTTTCTTT. It encodes CASRKGLDTEAFF. The chain employs TRBV28 and TRBJ1-1; no firm D call. Germline CDR1 and CDR2: MDHEN and SYDVKM. Trimming took off 6 bases at V and 3 bases at J, with 11 bases between the two ends. CDR3 length equals 13 residues.